One and the same sample provided the 25 T cell receptor beta chains below, sequenced in a study of T cell responses to AZD1222 COVID-19 vaccine. Profiling relied on immunoSEQ multiplex PCR, and the TCRdb table lists in-frame clones only, not all of them. This sample contains around 140,000 clones. The material sequenced was peripheral blood. The receptor source for this set is an adult in good health.

V is TRBV11-3 and J is TRBJ1-2, with D tentatively TRBD1 (6 bases). This CDR3 is 12 amino acids long. The V and J ends lost 3 bases and 10 bases respectively, with 12 bases between them. The V gene's germline CDR1 is SGHNT and CDR2 YENEEA. The CDR3 is CASSFGGRVYTF. The CDR3 DNA follows: TGTGCCAGCAGCTTCGGGGGGCGGGTCTACACCTTC.

The chain joins TRBV6-1 to TRBJ1-5; D is perhaps TRBD1 (6 bases). Germline V CDR1 and CDR2: MNHNS, SASEGT. The V and J ends lost 3 bases and 7 bases respectively, with 22 bases between them. The CDR3 contains 17 residues. CDR3 protein: CASSDPAGRGRGQPQHF. CDR3 DNA sequence: TGTGCCAGCAGTGACCCAGCGGGTAGGGGGAGAGGACAGCCCCAGCATTTT.

This sequence joins TRBV14 and TRBJ1-2; D unclear. Germline lookup yields CDR1 SGHDN and CDR2 FVKESK. V lost 0 bases and J lost 12, with 20 bases in between. The CDR3 sequence is 15 residues long. The CDR3 sequence is CASSQDRPQVADHTF. The CDR3 bases are TGTGCCAGCAGCCAAGATCGTCCCCAAGTGGCCGATCACACCTTC. The full variable domain, its missing parts supplied by reference TRBV14 and TRBJ1-2, is EAGVTQFPSHSVIEKGQTVTLRCDPISGHDNLYWYRRVMGKEIKFLLHFVKESKQDESGMPNNRFLAERTGGTYSTLKVQPAELEDSGVYFCASSQDRPQVADHTFGSGTRLTVV.

The chain carries TRBV4-2 and TRBJ2-1; perhaps TRBD1 as D (5 bases). CDR1 is LGHNA and CDR2 is YNFKEQ in the germline V gene. This CDR3 contains 15 residues. Trimming removed 0 bases from V and 4 bases from J, with 10 bases in between. CDR3 amino acids: CASSQDRAGYNEQFF. The CDR3 DNA reads TGTGCCAGCAGCCAAGATAGAGCAGGGTACAATGAGCAGTTCTTC.

The rearrangement joins TRBV6-5 to TRBJ1-3; 7 nucleotides align to TRBD1. With V trimmed by 5 bases and J by 0 bases, 4 bases remained unmatched. Germline V gives CDR1 MNHEY, CDR2 SVGAGI. The CDR3 has 15 amino acids. CDR3 region: CASSPDRVSGNTIYF. The CDR3 region has the DNA TGTGCCAGCAGTCCCGACAGGGTCTCTGGAAACACCATATATTTT.

V gene TRBV6-1 combines with J gene TRBJ2-1; D possibly corresponds to TRBD1 (6 bases). Germline loops: CDR1 MNHNS, CDR2 SASEGT. The CDR3 runs 15 residues. The V gene lost 2 bases and the J gene lost 9 bases, with 17 bases spanning the gap. The DNA for the CDR3 is TGTGCCAGCAGTGAACTTATAACACAGGGTAGTGAGCAGTTCTTC. Amino acids: CASSELITQGSEQFF.

The chain joins TRBV10-3 to TRBJ1-5; no firm D call. V was shortened by 2 bases and J by 3 bases, with 8 bases between the two germline ends. The V gene's germline CDR1 is ENHRY and CDR2 SYGVKD. This CDR3 contains 14 residues. CDR3 nucleotides: TGTGCCATCAGTGAGGGCAGATCCAATCAGCCCCAGCATTTT. Its translation is CAISEGRSNQPQHF.

V is TRBV11-2 and J is TRBJ1-4; D remains unclear. The germline V gene has CDR1 SGHAT and CDR2 FQNNGV. The CDR3 runs to 14 residues. V was clipped by 2 bases and J by 0 bases, with 4 bases between them. CDR3 sequence (DNA): TGTGCCAGCAGCTTAAACCCAACTAATGAAAAACTGTTTTTT. Amino acid sequence: CASSLNPTNEKLFF.

J is TRBJ2-2 and V is TRBV19; D perhaps matches TRBD1 (6 bases). The CDR3 contains 14 residues. Trimming removed 9 bases from V and 0 bases from J, with 11 bases in between. The V gene's germline CDR1 is LNHDA and CDR2 SQIVND (reference sequence). CDR3 amino acids: CASHRVANTGELFF. The CDR3 nucleotides are TGTGCCAGCCACAGGGTCGCGAACACCGGGGAGCTGTTTTTT.

This rearrangement joins TRBV19 to TRBJ1-3; D call uncertain. The CDR3 extends over 15 amino acids. Deletions cut 3 bases from V and 0 bases from J, with 9 bases between. Germline CDR1 and CDR2: LNHDA and SQIVND (reference sequence). Written as DNA, the CDR3 is TGTGCCAGTAGTATGGCCCTGAGCTCTGGAAACACCATATATTTT. Residues: CASSMALSSGNTIYF.

The rearrangement uses TRBV19 and TRBJ2-7; 9 bases match TRBD2. The ends lost 6 bases at V and 1 base at J; junction bases unmatched: 4. Germline values: CDR1 LNHDA, CDR2 SQIVND (reference sequence). This CDR3 is 14 amino acids long. The CDR3 loop reads CASRPTSGSYEQYF. The CDR3 DNA reads as TGTGCCAGTAGGCCGACTAGCGGTTCCTACGAGCAGTACTTC.

J is TRBJ2-5 and V is TRBV7-9, with D possibly matching TRBD2 (7 bases). The length of the CDR3 is 14 residues. The ends were cut back, 4 bases at V and 7 bases at J, with 16 bases in the middle. Germline V lookup: CDR1 SEHNR, CDR2 FQNEAQ (reference sequence). The CDR3 DNA reads TGTGCCAGCAGCTGGGAGGGGGGATCCGGGACCCAGTACTTC. Its translation is CASSWEGGSGTQYF.

The chain is built from TRBV19 and TRBJ1-5, with TRBD1 identical over 7 bases. Germline V gives CDR1 LNHDA, CDR2 SQIVND (reference sequence). This CDR3 spans 16 amino acids. V was clipped by 5 bases and J by 1 base; unmatched bases: 8. The CDR3 region is CASSPPPGQSNQPQHF. In DNA form, the CDR3 reads TGTGCCAGTAGTCCTCCCCCGGGACAGAGCAATCAGCCCCAGCATTTT.

This chain joins TRBV4-3 and TRBJ2-1, with unresolved D. The CDR3 has 13 amino acids. Trimming shortened V by 5 bases and J by 4 bases, and 9 bases separated the two germline ends. CDR1 and CDR2 (germline): LGHNA, YSLEER. The chain's CDR3 is CASSGMRYNEQFF. The CDR3, as DNA: TGCGCCAGCAGCGGCATGCGGTACAATGAGCAGTTCTTC.

V usage is TRBV3-1 (or the pseudogene TRBV3-2) and J usage is TRBJ2-1; TRBD2 might be the D (5 bases). The CDR3 has 15 amino acids. V was pared by 1 base and J by 7 bases, with 14 bases between. Germline lookup yields CDR1 LGHDT and CDR2 YNNKEL (reference sequence). The DNA for the CDR3 is TGTGCCAGCAGCCAAGTCAAAAAAGGAGGAAATGAGCAGTTCTTC. This translates into CASSQVKKGGNEQFF.

This chain uses TRBV5-5 with TRBJ1-1; D gene ambiguous. Germline V lookup: CDR1 SGHKS, CDR2 YYEKEE (reference sequence). This CDR3 has 13 residues. The V end lost 4 bases, the J end lost 5 bases, and 12 bases lay between the germline ends. In DNA, the CDR3 is TGTGCCAGCAGCGTCCCAGGCGGGACTGAAGCTTTCTTT. It yields the protein CASSVPGGTEAFF. Full variable domain (remainder filled in from reference TRBV5-5 and TRBJ1-1): DAGVTQSPTHLIKTRGQQVTLRCSPISGHKSVSWYQQVLGQGPQFIFQYYEKEERGRGNFPDRFSARQFPNYSSELNVNALLLGDSALYLCASSVPGGTEAFFGQGTRLTVV.

This chain joins TRBV7-8 and TRBJ1-6, with D maybe TRBD1 (6 bases). The CDR3 is 14 amino acids. V was pared by 3 bases and J by 9 bases, with 12 bases between. CDR1 is SGHVS and CDR2 is FQNEAQ in the germline V gene. The CDR3 spells CASSFTGFSSPLHF. For the CDR3, the DNA is TGTGCCAGCAGCTTCACAGGGTTTAGTTCACCCCTCCACTTT.

Worth noting for this clone: Relative to the germline gene, one junction end is altered; a read error may explain this. The V and J genes are TRBV2 and TRBJ1-2, with a possible D match to TRBD1 (6 bases). Germline-derived CDR1 and CDR2 are SNHLY and FYNNEI. This CDR3 spans 12 amino acids. The CDR3 DNA is TGTGCCAGTGGGTTACTTCGACAGGCCTCCTTCTTC. Its translation is CASGLLRQASFF.

V usage is TRBV3-1 (or the pseudogene TRBV3-2) and J usage is TRBJ1-3; TRBD1 aligns across 8 bases. J was trimmed by 4 bases and V by 6 bases; bases with no gene match: 2. Germline loops: CDR1 LGHDT, CDR2 YNNKEL (reference sequence). The CDR3 consists of 13 residues. Here the CDR3 reads CASSRDRGNTIYF. The CDR3 bases are TGTGCCAGCAGTCGGGACAGGGGAAACACCATATATTTT.

The chain links TRBV18 to TRBJ2-7, with unresolved D. The V end was cut by 0 bases, the J end by 5 bases, with 11 bases between. Looked up from germline, CDR1 is KGHSH and CDR2 is LQKENI. The length of the CDR3 is 14 residues. The DNA for the CDR3 is TGTGCCAGCTCACCACCGTGGCAGCCTGACGAGCAGTACTTC. This gives the protein CASSPPWQPDEQYF.

V gene TRBV12-5 combines with J gene TRBJ1-4, with D maybe TRBD1 (6 bases). CDR1 and CDR2 from the germline V gene are LGHNT and FRNRAP. Trimming left V 2 bases short and J 4 bases short, with 14 bases between. This CDR3 region has 16 residues. CDR3 amino acids: CASGLTPGQGNEKLFF. CDR3 in DNA: TGTGCTAGTGGTTTGACCCCGGGACAAGGTAATGAAAAACTGTTTTTT.

The chain is built from TRBV30 and TRBJ1-2; D possibly corresponds to TRBD1 (5 bases). Germline values: CDR1 GTSNPN, CDR2 SVGIG (reference sequence). This CDR3 is 13 amino acids long. Trimming took off 3 bases at V and 4 bases at J, with 12 bases between the two ends. CDR3 in amino acids: CAWRDGGSYGYTF. For the CDR3, the DNA is TGTGCCTGGAGGGATGGGGGAAGCTATGGCTACACCTTC.

The chain has TRBV24-1 and TRBJ1-5; no reliable D call. Deletions cut 6 bases from V and 5 bases from J, with 7 bases between. Germline values: CDR1 KGHDR, CDR2 SFDVKD. This CDR3 has 12 amino acids. The CDR3 spells CATSSGDQPQHF. CDR3 coding DNA: TGTGCCACCAGTTCCGGGGATCAGCCCCAGCATTTT.

The rearrangement joins TRBV7-9 to TRBJ1-1; D is perhaps TRBD1 (6 bases). The CDR3 loop spans 13 amino acids. Germline CDR1 and CDR2: SEHNR and FQNEAQ (reference sequence). V was clipped by 4 bases and J by 2 bases, with 8 bases between them. This CDR3 reads CASSSGVNTEAFF. For the CDR3, the DNA is TGTGCCAGCAGCTCAGGGGTTAACACTGAAGCTTTCTTT.

This sequence joins TRBV6-5 and TRBJ2-1, with TRBD1 identical over 7 bases. Looked up from germline, CDR1 is MNHEY and CDR2 is SVGAGI. V shed 7 bases, J shed 6 bases, and the junction held 9 bases outside the gene matches. The CDR3 spans 14 residues. CDR3 protein: CASIRRQGVNEQFF. For the CDR3, the DNA is TGTGCCAGCATCCGGCGACAGGGAGTCAATGAGCAGTTCTTC.